This entry lists 20 T cell receptor beta chains sequenced from one sample in a study of T cell changes during pregnancy in multiple sclerosis. The table came from immunoSEQ multiplex PCR; TCRdb's copy has only in-frame clones and leaves some out. The table records 35,000 or so clones, about 90% of them present only once. The specimen was CD4+ T cells from peripheral blood mononuclear cells, collected after pregnancy. Every receptor here comes from a female donor with multiple sclerosis, enrolled in a pregnancy study.

This chain joins TRBV27 and TRBJ2-7; maybe TRBD1 (5 bases). The length of the CDR3 is 11 residues. Deletions cut 7 bases from V and 6 bases from J, with 10 bases between. Germline values: CDR1 MNHEY, CDR2 SMNVEV (reference sequence). In nucleotides, the CDR3 is TGTGCCAGCACGGCAGGGCTCGAGCAGTACTTC. Its protein product is CASTAGLEQYF.

The chain carries TRBV27 and TRBJ2-6, with 11 bases aligning to TRBD2. CDR1 and CDR2 (germline): MNHEY, SMNVEV (reference sequence). With V trimmed by 2 bases and J by 1 base, 7 bases remained unmatched. This CDR3 has 19 amino acids. For the CDR3, the DNA is TGTGCCAGCAGTTTAGTGGGGCTAGCGGGAGGTTCTGGGGCCAACGTCCTGACTTTC. Protein sequence: CASSLVGLAGGSGANVLTF.

The chain has TRBV5-8 and TRBJ1-2; D perhaps matches TRBD1 (6 bases). This CDR3 has 16 residues. Trimming left V 0 bases short and J 4 bases short, with 16 bases between. CDR1 is SGHTS and CDR2 is YDEGEE in the germline V gene. The CDR3, as DNA: TGTGCCAGCAGCTTGGAAGGGGGGGGAACGACCTATGGCTACACCTTC. It specifies CASSLEGGGTTYGYTF.

The gene calls are TRBV7-3 and TRBJ2-3; the match to TRBD2 covers 12 bases. J lost 4 bases, V lost 5 bases, and 7 bases had no gene match. CDR3 size: 16 residues. Germline assignment: CDR1 SGHTA and CDR2 FQGTGA. This CDR3 reads CASSPTSGGTPDTQYF. The CDR3 DNA reads as TGTGCCAGCAGCCCTACTAGCGGGGGGACTCCAGATACGCAGTATTTT.

This chain uses TRBV7-8 with TRBJ1-4; D is ambiguous. Germline V gene sequence: CDR1 SGHVS, CDR2 FQNEAQ. CDR3 length: 15 residues. V lost 5 bases, J lost 1 base, and 11 bases lay in between. CDR3 region: CASSRRRVTNEKLFF. In nucleotides, the CDR3 is TGTGCCAGCAGCCGCAGGCGGGTAACTAATGAAAAACTGTTTTTT.

The chain is built from TRBV4-1 and TRBJ1-2; 9 nucleotides line up with TRBD1. V shed 4 bases and J 0 bases; nucleotides not matched to a gene: 3. There are 15 residues in the CDR3. From germline, CDR1 is MGHRA and CDR2 YSYEKL. The CDR3 nucleotides are TGCGCCAGCAGCCGAGGGACAGGGACTAACTATGGCTACACCTTC. Protein sequence: CASSRGTGTNYGYTF.

V usage is TRBV5-1 and J usage is TRBJ1-1; D is undetermined. There are 13 residues in the CDR3. Germline V gives CDR1 SGHRS, CDR2 YFSETQ. V lost 7 bases, J lost 1 base, and 11 bases lay in between. The CDR3 here is CASGRSGNTEAFF. The CDR3 nucleotides read TGCGCCAGCGGAAGATCAGGGAACACTGAAGCTTTCTTT.

V is TRBV29-1 and J is TRBJ2-1; 9 bases map to TRBD1. Germline V gene sequence: CDR1 SQVTM, CDR2 ANQGSEA. J gave up 4 bases and V 3 bases, and 16 bases lay outside the gene matches. CDR3 length: 18 residues. CDR3: CSVDGGQGPLPLYNEQFF. DNA of the CDR3: TGCAGCGTTGACGGAGGACAGGGGCCGCTTCCATTATACAATGAGCAGTTCTTC.

This rearrangement joins TRBV4-3 to TRBJ2-5; TRBD2 matches at 11 bases. The CDR3 loop spans 17 amino acids. CDR1 and CDR2 from the germline V gene are LGHNA and YSLEER. Trimming removed 0 bases from V and 5 bases from J; junction bases left unmatched: 8. The CDR3 region has the DNA TGCGCCAGCAGCCAAGATCACGGGGCTAGCGGGGGGGAGACCCAGTACTTC. This translates into CASSQDHGASGGETQYF.

To note about this clone: In this CDR3 the conserved last residue, phenylalanine or tryptophan, is missing, so a read error is likely. Because the CDR3's place on the DNA is in doubt, the DNA is left out and the CDR3 is given as listed by TCRdb. J is TRBJ2-2 and V is TRBV7-6; TRBD1 is the table's D call and was not checked against the DNA. The CDR3 contains 12 residues when both ends are counted. The germline gives CDR1 SGHVS, CDR2 FNYEAQ. CDR3 sequence: CASSSTGCWSRC.

This clone showed up just once. This sequence joins TRBV28 and TRBJ2-5; no reliable D call. V shed 0 bases and J shed 1 base, with 6 bases lying between them. CDR1 and CDR2 (germline): MDHEN, SYDVKM. The CDR3 spans 14 residues. CDR3 amino acids: CASSLWGSQETQYF. As DNA, the CDR3 is TGTGCCAGCAGTTTATGGGGCAGCCAAGAGACCCAGTACTTC. Variable domain in full (rest from reference TRBV28 and TRBJ2-5): DVKVTQSSRYLVKRTGEKVFLECVQDMDHENMFWYRQDPGLGLRLIYFSYDVKMKEKGDIPEGYSVSREKKERFSLILESASTNQTSMYLCASSLWGSQETQYFGPGTRLLVL.

The genes are TRBV4-2 and TRBJ1-5; a weak D match, TRBD1 (6 bases). V lost 3 bases and J 5 bases, leaving 11 bases between the germline ends. Looked up from germline, CDR1 is LGHNA and CDR2 is YNFKEQ. This CDR3 region has 14 residues. The CDR3 loop is CASSQAGADQPQHF. The CDR3, as DNA: TGTGCCAGCAGCCAGGCGGGGGCAGATCAGCCCCAGCATTTT.

This chain joins TRBV28 and TRBJ2-7, with TRBD2 as a possible D gene (6 bases). The CDR3 is 15 amino acids. V lost 5 bases and J lost 4, with 18 bases in between. Germline V gene lookup returns CDR1 MDHEN and CDR2 SYDVKM. The chain's CDR3 is CASSPGTPGPYEQYF. In DNA form, the CDR3 reads TGTGCCAGCAGTCCCGGGACTCCCGGCCCTTACGAGCAGTACTTC.

This chain uses TRBV5-8 with TRBJ1-1; 8 bases match TRBD1. Germline loops: CDR1 SGHTS, CDR2 YDEGEE. V gave up 4 bases and J gave up 2 bases; unmatched junction bases: 10. The CDR3 is 16 amino acids. The DNA of the CDR3 is TGTGCCAGCAGCAGGCGGGACAGGAGTCCTAACACTGAAGCTTTCTTT. It translates to CASSRRDRSPNTEAFF.

The chain recombines TRBV9 with TRBJ1-5; possible D gene TRBD1, 5 bases. V shed 3 bases and J shed 1 base, with 11 bases lying between them. This CDR3 region has 15 residues. In germline, CDR1 is SGDLS, CDR2 YYNGEE. CDR3 amino acids: CASSGGHQSNQPQHF. The CDR3 bases are TGTGCCAGCAGCGGTGGACACCAAAGCAATCAGCCCCAGCATTTT.

J is TRBJ2-1 and V is TRBV5-1, with unresolved D. V was clipped by 4 bases and J by 0 bases, with 14 bases between them. CDR1 and CDR2 from the germline V gene are SGHRS and YFSETQ. The CDR3 totals 16 residues. The CDR3 nucleotides read TGCGCCAGCAGCGCCGAGTGGAGAGACTCCTACAATGAGCAGTTCTTC. This sequence encodes CASSAEWRDSYNEQFF.

This chain uses TRBV6-6 with TRBJ2-1; a possible D gene is TRBD2 (5 bases). The V gene lost 8 bases and the J gene lost 9 bases, with 17 bases spanning the gap. The CDR3 contains 13 residues. Germline loops: CDR1 MNHNY, CDR2 SVGAGI (reference sequence). This CDR3 reads CASRTGSRGEQFF. CDR3 coding DNA: TGTGCCAGCCGTACCGGGTCCCGGGGTGAGCAGTTCTTC.

The chain recombines TRBV5-1 with TRBJ1-2; 9 bases line up with TRBD1. Germline V gene sequence: CDR1 SGHRS, CDR2 YFSETQ. The trim removed 2 bases at V and 7 bases at J, leaving 6 bases unmatched. The CDR3 runs to 14 residues. DNA of the CDR3: TGCGCCAGCAGCTTCGGACAGGGGAAAACTGGCTACACCTTC. Protein: CASSFGQGKTGYTF.

The V and J genes are TRBV5-1 and TRBJ1-3, with D hard to call. V was trimmed by 5 bases and J by 0 bases, leaving 9 bases between them. Germline V CDR1 and CDR2: SGHRS, YFSETQ. The CDR3 is 14 residues long. As DNA, the CDR3 is TGCGCCAGCAGATTCGGGGACTCTGGAAACACCATATATTTT. Its protein product is CASRFGDSGNTIYF.

This clone was counted a single time. The chain couples TRBV19 to TRBJ2-3; D is ambiguous. Germline assignment: CDR1 LNHDA and CDR2 SQIVND (reference sequence). The CDR3 extends over 14 amino acids. Trimming left V 0 bases short and J 5 bases short, with 9 bases between. CDR3 sequence reads: CASSIDVQRDTQYF. The CDR3 region has the DNA TGTGCCAGTAGTATAGATGTACAGAGAGATACGCAGTATTTT.